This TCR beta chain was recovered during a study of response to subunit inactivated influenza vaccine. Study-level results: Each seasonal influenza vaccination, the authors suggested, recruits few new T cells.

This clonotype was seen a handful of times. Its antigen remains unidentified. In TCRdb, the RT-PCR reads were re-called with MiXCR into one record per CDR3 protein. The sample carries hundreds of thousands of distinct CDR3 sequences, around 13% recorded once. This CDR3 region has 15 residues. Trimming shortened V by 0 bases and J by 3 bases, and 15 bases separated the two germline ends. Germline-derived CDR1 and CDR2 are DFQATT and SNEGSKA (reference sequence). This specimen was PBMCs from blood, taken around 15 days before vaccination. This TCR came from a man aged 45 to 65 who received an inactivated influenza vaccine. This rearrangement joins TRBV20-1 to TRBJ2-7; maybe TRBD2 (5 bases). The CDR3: CSARDARAGLYEQYF. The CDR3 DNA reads TGCAGTGCTAGAGATGCCCGGGCGGGCCTCTACGAGCAGTACTTC.